This record looks at one T cell receptor (beta chain) sequence and its context. Its antigen is unidentified. This entry comes from a study of shared clonotypes between healthy human individuals. Splitting the CD4+ cells yielded a CD45RA+ naive subset and a CD45RA-negative memory subset. Study outcomes and limitations: Across subsets, estimated richness was generally greater for naive than for memory populations.

Several immunoSEQ plates received, in even portions, the genomic DNA of each subset. TCRdb's copy holds only in-frame clones and misses some; the assay was immunoSEQ multiplex PCR. The sample contains about 1,500,000 clones, roughly 97% of which appear only once. Sequencing used naive CD4+ T cells sorted from blood. Described subset: CD45RA+ positively selected. The clonotype comes from a man in his thirties or forties in good health.

CDR3 sequence (DNA): TGTGCCAGTAGTCCGGGTAGCGCCACAGATACGCAGTATTTT. Protein product: CASSPGSATDTQYF. The genes are TRBV19 and TRBJ2-3; D is possibly TRBD2 (5 bases). The CDR3 has 14 residues. CDR1 LNHDA and CDR2 SQIVND come from the germline V gene (reference sequence). Trimming removed 5 bases at V and 2 bases at J, with 11 bases between. The full variable domain, with the rest looked up from reference TRBV19 and TRBJ2-3, is DGGITQSPKYLFRKEGQNVTLSCEQNLNHDAMYWYRQDPGQGLRLIYYSQIVNDFQKGDIAEGYSVSREKKESFPLTVTSAQKNPTAFYLCASSPGSATDTQYFGPGTRLTVL.